This passage covers 2 T cell receptor beta chains from one sample sequenced in a study of T cell responses to AZD1222 COVID-19 vaccine. Profiling relied on immunoSEQ multiplex PCR, and the TCRdb table lists in-frame clones only, not all of them. The sample contains roughly 150,000 clones, around 92% of which appear only once. The source was peripheral blood, collected on day 0 of AZD1222 vaccination. These receptors were taken from an adult in good health.

This clone came up a few times. The CDR3 bases are TGCGCCAGCAGCCCAGTACAGGGGTCTGGGGCCAACGTCCTGACTTTC. As protein: CASSPVQGSGANVLTF. V usage is TRBV4-1 and J usage is TRBJ2-6; 7 nucleotides align to TRBD1. The V segment lost 4 bases and the J segment 1 base; nucleotides outside the gene matches: 4. Germline V gene data show CDR1 as MGHRA and CDR2 as YSYEKL. The CDR3 is 16 residues long.

The genes are TRBV4-3 and TRBJ2-1; D possibly corresponds to TRBD1 (5 bases). This CDR3 has 14 amino acids. From germline, CDR1 is LGHNA and CDR2 YSLEER. The ends were cut back, 5 bases at V and 1 base at J, with 9 bases in the middle. The CDR3 region is CASSEQGSYNEQFF. The CDR3 bases are TGCGCCAGCAGCGAGCAGGGATCCTACAATGAGCAGTTCTTC.